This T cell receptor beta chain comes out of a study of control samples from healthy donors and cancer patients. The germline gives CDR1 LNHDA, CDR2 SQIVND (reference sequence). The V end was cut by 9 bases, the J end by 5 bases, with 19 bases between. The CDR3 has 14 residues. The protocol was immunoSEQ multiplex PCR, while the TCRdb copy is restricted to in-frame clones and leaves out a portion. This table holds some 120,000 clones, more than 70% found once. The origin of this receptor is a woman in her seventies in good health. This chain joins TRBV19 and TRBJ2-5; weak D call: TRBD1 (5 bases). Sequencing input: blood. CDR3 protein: CASLSGAVGETQYF. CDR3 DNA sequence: TGTGCCAGCCTAAGTGGGGCGGTGGGGGAGACCCAGTACTTC.